The next 26 T cell receptor beta chains were all read from a single sample in a study of CD8 T cells in Susac syndrome (dated by TCRdb to the late 2010s). The library relied on the immunoSEQ multiplex PCR assay. RNA was extracted with the RNeasy kit and roughly 0.5 to 1 ug was reverse transcribed using random hexamers. TCRdb handled the public reads itself, with Q25 trimming in fastp and clone calling in MiXCR, and kept productive beta chains. For every CDR3 protein sequence, its rows merge into one entry that carries the most common genes and DNA. This sample is represented by 170,000 or so distinct CDR3 sequences; 85% to 95% of them were singletons. The biggest ten clones account for roughly 0.16% of the sample. The source material was CD8+ T cells from PBMCs. The receptors stem from a human donor with multiple sclerosis.

The chain joins TRBV12-3 or TRBV12-4 to TRBJ1-2; D uncertain. The CDR3 spans 14 residues. Trimming stripped 3 bases from V and 1 base from J, with 9 bases between. The CDR3 coding sequence is TGTGCCAGCAGTTTGGCCCAATTTAACTATGGCTACACCTTC. Translating gives CASSLAQFNYGYTF.

This clonotype appeared a single time. This sequence joins TRBV7-9 and TRBJ2-2, with TRBD1 matching over 7 bases. Germline V gives CDR1 SEHNR, CDR2 FQNEAQ (reference sequence). The V segment lost 11 bases and the J segment 6 bases; nucleotides outside the gene matches: 6. This CDR3 is 12 amino acids long. The chain's CDR3 is CAGEQGPGELFF. As DNA, the CDR3 is TGTGCCGGGGAACAGGGGCCCGGGGAGCTGTTTTTT.

V is TRBV28 and J is TRBJ1-5; 8 bases map to TRBD1. The CDR3 totals 18 residues. Germline V gene lookup returns CDR1 MDHEN and CDR2 SYDVKM. The V and J ends lost 6 bases and 4 bases, in that order; junction bases with no gene match: 17. CDR3 coding DNA: TGTGCCAGCAGCCCACCTCTCCCAGGGGGCGGGCGGAATCAGCCCCAGCATTTT. Encoded protein: CASSPPLPGGGRNQPQHF.

The chain couples TRBV7-9 to TRBJ2-2, with 11 positions matching TRBD2. V shed 5 bases, J shed 3 bases, and the junction held 5 bases outside the gene matches. Germline V lookup: CDR1 SEHNR, CDR2 FQNEAQ (reference sequence). The CDR3 covers 16 residues. The CDR3 coding sequence is TGTGCCAGCAGCACGCCGGGACTAGCGGACACCGGGGAGCTGTTTTTT. It encodes CASSTPGLADTGELFF.

The chain is built from TRBV20-1 and TRBJ1-1; D not resolved. The V gene lost 6 bases and the J gene lost 6 bases, with 11 bases spanning the gap. Germline values: CDR1 DFQATT, CDR2 SNEGSKA (reference sequence). This CDR3 region has 11 residues. The CDR3 bases are TGCAGTGCAATTTGGGCCGCTGAAGCTTTCTTT. Translating it yields CSAIWAAEAFF.

This clonotype came up once. The chain carries TRBV9 and TRBJ1-2; D gene unclear. V gave up 0 bases and J gave up 2 bases, with 5 bases separating them. CDR3 size: 13 residues. The V gene's germline CDR1 is SGDLS and CDR2 YYNGEE. As DNA, the CDR3 is TGTGCCAGCAGCGTAGACATCAACTATGGCTACACCTTC. Its protein product is CASSVDINYGYTF.

This clonotype was detected a few times. This chain joins TRBV30 and TRBJ1-1; D gene unclear. V lost 5 bases to trimming and J lost 1 base, with 14 bases between them. Germline V gene lookup returns CDR1 GTSNPN and CDR2 SVGIG (reference sequence). The CDR3 is 14 amino acids. In DNA form, the CDR3 reads TGTGCCTGGGGTTTCGCCGGAGGGAACACTGAAGCTTTCTTT. It is translated as CAWGFAGGNTEAFF.

The chain employs TRBV20-1 and TRBJ2-7; tentatively, D is TRBD2 (5 bases). From germline, CDR1 is DFQATT and CDR2 SNEGSKA (reference sequence). V shed 0 bases and J shed 3 bases, with 12 bases lying between them. The CDR3 has 14 amino acids. The chain's CDR3 is CSARDLGMGYEQYF. The DNA for the CDR3 is TGCAGTGCTAGAGATCTCGGGATGGGCTACGAGCAGTACTTC.

This chain uses TRBV28 with TRBJ2-7; no reliable D call. The CDR3 contains 10 residues. CDR1 and CDR2 from the germline V gene are MDHEN and SYDVKM. V was cut by 2 bases and J by 5 bases, with 1 base left in between. The CDR3 nucleotides read TGTGCCAGCAGTTTACACGAGCAGTACTTC. Its protein product is CASSLHEQYF.

This sequence joins TRBV25-1 and TRBJ1-4; D gene uncertain. V lost 2 bases and J 6 bases, leaving 4 bases between the germline ends. The germline gives CDR1 MGHDK, CDR2 SYGVNS. This CDR3 is 12 amino acids long. Here the CDR3 reads CASSEDYEKLFF. CDR3 in DNA: TGTGCCAGCAGTGAAGACTATGAAAAACTGTTTTTT.

The CDR3, as DNA: TGTGCCAGCAGCGTAGAGGTCAGGCCCAATGAGCAGTTCTTC. Encoded protein: CASSVEVRPNEQFF. The rearrangement uses TRBV9 and TRBJ2-1; no definite D call. Per germline, CDR1 SGDLS and CDR2 YYNGEE. This CDR3 is built from 14 residues. V was pared by 0 bases and J by 6 bases, with 10 bases between.

The chain joins TRBV20-1 to TRBJ2-2; D unresolved. V lost 1 base, J lost 6 bases, and 18 bases lay in between. There are 16 residues in the CDR3. CDR1 and CDR2 from the germline V gene are DFQATT and SNEGSKA (reference sequence). Here the CDR3 reads CSARGEPKYKAGELFF. For the CDR3, the DNA is TGCAGTGCTAGAGGAGAGCCAAAGTACAAGGCCGGGGAGCTGTTTTTT.

CDR3 amino acids: CSVRRDNEQFF. The CDR3 nucleotides read TGCAGCGTTCGACGGGACAATGAGCAGTTCTTC. The chain couples TRBV29-1 to TRBJ2-1; D ambiguous. Trimming pared 5 bases from V and 5 bases from J, leaving 7 bases between. This CDR3 contains 11 residues. CDR1 and CDR2 (germline): SQVTM, ANQGSEA.

The V call is TRBV27, the J call TRBJ1-2; tentative D call: TRBD1 (6 bases). This CDR3 is built from 13 residues. V was pared by 1 base and J by 7 bases, with 10 bases between. Germline CDR1 is MNHEY and CDR2 is SMNVEV (reference sequence). CDR3 coding DNA: TGTGCCAGCAGTTTATTTCCAGGGGTTGGCTACACCTTC. This codes for CASSLFPGVGYTF.

The chain employs TRBV20-1 and TRBJ2-2; D unresolved. The CDR3 has 11 amino acids. Trimming took off 4 bases at V and 7 bases at J, with 7 bases between the two ends. CDR1 is DFQATT and CDR2 is SNEGSKA in the germline V gene (reference sequence). CDR3 in DNA: TGCAGTGCTAAGTGGGACGGGGAGCTGTTTTTT. This encodes CSAKWDGELFF.

The V call is TRBV9, the J call TRBJ2-7; TRBD2 aligns across 10 bases. J was trimmed by 4 bases and V by 0 bases; bases with no gene match: 4. CDR3 length: 15 residues. CDR1 is SGDLS, CDR2 YYNGEE, per germline. DNA for the CDR3: TGTGCCAGCAGCGTAGGGCTAGCGGGAGCATACGAGCAGTACTTC. Translation gives CASSVGLAGAYEQYF.

The rearrangement joins TRBV2 to TRBJ2-5; the match to TRBD2 covers 8 bases. V shed 7 bases, J shed 0 bases, and the junction held 7 bases outside the gene matches. The CDR3 runs to 15 residues. Germline-derived CDR1 and CDR2 are SNHLY and FYNNEI. This CDR3 reads CASNFPAGDQETQYF. CDR3 in DNA: TGTGCCAGCAACTTTCCAGCGGGGGACCAAGAGACCCAGTACTTC.

The chain carries TRBV30 and TRBJ2-7, with 9 bases aligning to TRBD2. From germline, CDR1 is GTSNPN and CDR2 SVGIG (reference sequence). Trimming at V came to 5 bases and at J to 3 bases, leaving 5 bases not matched to a gene. The CDR3 sequence is 13 residues long. CDR3 protein: CAWSAGGLYEQYF. CDR3 sequence (DNA): TGTGCCTGGTCAGCGGGAGGCCTCTACGAGCAGTACTTC.

This clonotype was counted a single time. The chain has TRBV29-1 and TRBJ2-1; tentative D call: TRBD2 (6 bases). V lost 6 bases to trimming and J lost 8 bases, with 14 bases between them. CDR1 and CDR2 (germline): SQVTM, ANQGSEA. The length of the CDR3 is 12 residues. The CDR3 spells CSVIRGGYEQFF. CDR3 DNA sequence: TGCAGCGTGATCCGGGGAGGCTATGAGCAGTTCTTC.

V usage is TRBV27 and J usage is TRBJ2-7; D possibly corresponds to TRBD2 (5 bases). This CDR3 contains 12 residues. Germline V CDR1 and CDR2: MNHEY, SMNVEV (reference sequence). The V end was cut by 3 bases, the J end by 6 bases, with 9 bases between. In nucleotides, the CDR3 is TGTGCCAGCAGTTTGCAAGGAGGCGAGCAGTACTTC. It specifies CASSLQGGEQYF.

The V call is TRBV9, the J call TRBJ1-1; D is uncertain. The CDR3 extends over 13 amino acids. Trimming took off 1 base at V and 1 base at J, with 5 bases between the two ends. The germline V gene encodes CDR1 SGDLS and CDR2 YYNGEE. CDR3 DNA: TGTGCCAGCAGCGTATACGGGAACACTGAAGCTTTCTTT. Its protein is CASSVYGNTEAFF. Using reference TRBV9 and TRBJ1-1 for the parts outside the CDR3, the full variable domain is DSGVTQTPKHLITATGQRVTLRCSPRSGDLSVYWYQQSLDQGLQFLIQYYNGEERAKGNILERFSAQQFPDLHSELNLSSLELGDSALYFCASSVYGNTEAFFGQGTRLTVV.

V and J are TRBV18 and TRBJ2-7; 8 nucleotides align to TRBD1. Trimming cost V 3 bases and J 5 bases; bases outside gene matches: 9. The CDR3 has 15 residues. Germline assignment: CDR1 KGHSH and CDR2 LQKENI. CDR3: CASSPGLDRAHEQYF. The CDR3 nucleotides are TGTGCCAGCTCACCGGGGCTGGACAGGGCGCACGAGCAGTACTTC.

The gene calls are TRBV4-1 and TRBJ1-1, with D unresolved. The CDR3 contains 14 residues. Germline CDR1 and CDR2: MGHRA and YSYEKL. The V gene lost 5 bases and the J gene lost 1 base, with 11 bases spanning the gap. CDR3 sequence reads: CASSLQETNTEAFF. CDR3 in DNA: TGCGCCAGCAGCTTGCAGGAGACGAACACTGAAGCTTTCTTT.

This sequence joins TRBV20-1 and TRBJ1-2, with D possibly matching TRBD1 (5 bases). CDR1 DFQATT and CDR2 SNEGSKA come from the germline V gene (reference sequence). The CDR3 runs to 13 residues. V lost 6 bases and J lost 5, with 16 bases in between. CDR3 bases: TGCAGTGCGGGGAAGGGGACGGAATATGGCTACACCTTC. Translating it yields CSAGKGTEYGYTF.

The genes are TRBV20-1 and TRBJ2-3, with 8 bases fitting TRBD2. With 6 bases clipped from V and 4 bases from J, the junction kept 21 bases outside the gene matches. This CDR3 spans 18 amino acids. The V gene's germline CDR1 is DFQATT and CDR2 SNEGSKA (reference sequence). The CDR3, as DNA: TGCAGTGCCCGAGGTCCGGACACGGGACTAGTGTATGCAGATACGCAGTATTTT. Translated, it gives CSARGPDTGLVYADTQYF.

The rearrangement uses TRBV29-1 and TRBJ1-1; D is ambiguous. The CDR3 covers 12 residues. The germline CDR1 and CDR2 sequences are SQVTM and ANQGSEA. Trimming removed 0 bases at V and 7 bases at J, with 9 bases between. CDR3 loop: CSVEDLPGEAFF. CDR3 coding DNA: TGCAGCGTTGAAGATCTTCCGGGTGAAGCTTTCTTT.